This TCR beta chain came from a study of human T cells and chemical hapten exposure (dated by TCRdb to about 2021). Concerning the study at large: For sensitization, 2% DPC in acetone was applied to a 2 cm by 2 cm area of upper inner arm skin. Libraries were pooled for sequencing, and per-sample TCR yields varied mainly because of small differences in library volumes within the pool. Weekly therapeutic DPC doses were additionally applied to the scalp of patients throughout the roughly 24-week study period. Patch testing on the upper back used Finn chambers containing 0.01% DPC, with scoring done after 6 days according to International Contact Dermatitis Research Group standards. Most of the patients in the cohort were female, and the cohort covered alopecia areata with under or over 50% scalp involvement, alopecia totalis and alopecia universalis. Patient blood was sampled pre-sensitization (week 0) and at 2, 6 and about 24 weeks after DPC sensitization. Blood for TCR sequencing was provided by twenty-nine alopecia patients at one to four time points (pre-sensitization, 2, 6 and 24 weeks). This study followed changes in the peripheral blood TCR repertoire in vivo during primary and secondary sensitization of alopecia patients to the hapten diphenylcyclopropenone (DPC).

Receptor amplification or capture employed RACE. Sequencing relied on a NextSeq 500. During library preparation, unique molecular identifiers were attached to individual cDNA molecules so that TCRs could be counted quantitatively and reproducibly. Each blood RNA sample was used to sequence both TCR alpha and TCR beta chains. The paper's data handling went like this. The median number of TCRs per sample was roughly 94,000, ranging from about 20,000 to 750,000. The Decombinator software suite was used to annotate the V, J and CDR3 of the TCR reads. For the PS versus PT1 abundance plots, all samples were subsampled to the same number of TCRs (28,000). TCRs were defined as expanded if absent before sensitization and observed at least eight times at the 2-week time point. TCRdb applied fastp at Q25 and MiXCR to the public reads, then kept only in-frame beta chains. One record per CDR3 amino acid sequence lists the most common genes and DNA. Here the V and J calls rest on TCRdb's processing, not on the authors' analysis. Here the sample has under 300,000 distinct CDR3 sequences; roughly 8.9% occur a single time. The ten largest clones represent roughly 2.5% of the sample.

Results and caveats for the whole study, not just this receptor: The number of TCRs above 1 in 1000 frequency did not change with DPC sensitization; there was no evidence of global repertoire structure alterations. Because every patient had alopecia, a presumed autoimmune disease, the patients' immune response might differ from that of healthy individuals. After repeated subsampling, changes were observed in the strength of the expansion versus patch-test correlation and in the threshold at which the correlation became significant. Compared with pre-sensitization or healthy control sets, expanded TCRs formed significantly more large CDR3 similarity clusters, which is consistent with antigen-driven responses. The number of PT1 expanded TCRs positively correlated with patch test score, significant at thresholds 8, 16 and 32 but not 4.

Regarding this clonotype: Which antigen it targets is not known. No much larger clone is present one base from it, and per-base qualities are unavailable.

The time point label for this specimen denotes: pre-sensitization, week 0. The treatment or condition label for this specimen denotes: therapeutic diphenylcyclopropenone sensitization with weekly scalp DPC. At every patch-test visit, the blood draw took place before the patch test was put on. Eligible patients were aged 18 to 70, diagnosed with alopecia, deemed suitable for DPC therapy, and excluded if pregnant. Unfractionated whole blood was collected in Tempus Blood RNA tubes, and total RNA was extracted from that blood. V is pruned by 8 bases and J by 6 bases, leaving 12 bases of the junction without a gene match. There are 14 amino acids in the CDR3, from cysteine to phenylalanine inclusive. The kept DNA is CDR3 alone, 42 bases in frame from the first base. The CDR1 and CDR2 encoded by the germline V gene are MDHEN and SYDVKM.

The rearrangement joined TRBV28 to TRBJ2-7, and TRBD1 matches 8 of the central bases. This TCR came from a woman between 35 and 50 years old with alopecia areata. Some clones in this sample may be carry-over from other donors' samples. The specimen was whole blood, collected in connection with sensitization to the hapten diphenylcyclopropenone (DPC). At the DNA level, the sequence is TGTGCCAGCGGCGCGGGACAGGCCCCATCCGAGCAGTACTTC. The resulting protein is CASGAGQAPSEQYF.